One sample yielded the 17 T cell receptor beta chains listed below, sequenced in a study of CD8 T cells in ankylosing spondylitis. In TCRdb, the 5' RACE reads were re-called with MiXCR into one record per CDR3 protein. The data contain around 490,000 distinct CDR3 sequences, roughly 5.2% of them seen just once; the ten biggest clones take up roughly 3.2%. Study-level findings and limits: Seemingly characteristic of ankylosing spondylitis blood was a TCR beta motif consisting of about 8 highly homologous variants.

Antigen specificity for these receptors is unknown. Material: blood, either unsorted or a sorted T cell fraction (not recorded which). The receptors come from a male donor with ankylosing spondylitis.

This clonotype occurred many times. The chain carries TRBV7-2 and TRBJ2-5; D is unresolved. Trimming pared 1 base from V and 5 bases from J, leaving 8 bases between. Germline loops: CDR1 SGHTA, CDR2 FQGNSA. This CDR3 is 13 amino acids long. CDR3 in amino acids: CASSLVLRETQYF. The CDR3 nucleotides are TGTGCCAGCAGCTTAGTACTACGGGAGACCCAGTACTTC.

This rearrangement joins TRBV9 to TRBJ2-3, with 11 bases lining up with TRBD1. Germline V gives CDR1 SGDLS, CDR2 YYNGEE. The trim removed 4 bases at V and 4 bases at J, leaving 8 bases unmatched. This CDR3 is 16 amino acids long. CDR3 in DNA: TGTGCCAGCAGCCCCCGTGGGGGACAGGGGGCAGATACGCAGTATTTT. It is translated as CASSPRGGQGADTQYF.

This clonotype appeared many times. The chain carries TRBV20-1 and TRBJ2-1, with D maybe TRBD1 (6 bases). In germline, CDR1 is DFQATT, CDR2 SNEGSKA (reference sequence). Trimming took off 1 base at V and 8 bases at J, with 27 bases between the two ends. The CDR3 consists of 18 residues. CDR3 protein: CSARAIPVLAGAQYEQFF. CDR3 DNA: TGCAGTGCTAGAGCTATCCCTGTGCTCGCAGGGGCACAGTATGAGCAGTTCTTC.

This clonotype was detected ten times or more. The rearrangement joins TRBV20-1 to TRBJ2-2; D is unclear. Germline-derived CDR1 and CDR2 are DFQATT and SNEGSKA (reference sequence). Between the trimmed V and J ends, which lost 6 bases and 1 base, there was a span of 9 bases. The CDR3 runs 13 residues. CDR3 nucleotide sequence: TGCAGTGCGGATATGGGGAACACCGGGGAGCTGTTTTTT. It codes for CSADMGNTGELFF.

This clonotype was recorded at least ten times. The rearrangement links TRBV6-2 or TRBV6-3 to TRBJ2-3; 9 bases line up with TRBD1. Trimming cost V 6 bases and J 2 bases; bases outside gene matches: 6. Germline values: CDR1 MNHEY, CDR2 SVGEGT. The CDR3 has 15 amino acids. In nucleotides, the CDR3 is TGTGCCAGCAGCCCGGGACAGGGAATCACAGATACGCAGTATTTT. Amino acids: CASSPGQGITDTQYF.

This clonotype was picked up a small number of times. The chain links TRBV20-1 to TRBJ2-3; D possibly corresponds to TRBD2 (6 bases). This CDR3 has 15 residues. V dropped 0 bases and J dropped 1 base, with 11 bases sitting between them. Germline values: CDR1 DFQATT, CDR2 SNEGSKA (reference sequence). In DNA form, the CDR3 reads TGCAGTGCTAGAGACCTGGGACTTGGCACAGATACGCAGTATTTT. Translated: CSARDLGLGTDTQYF.

This clonotype occurred many times. The CDR3 loop is CASSGDSQGYTF. The CDR3 DNA reads TGTGCCAGCAGTGGGGACTCCCAGGGCTACACCTTC. V gene TRBV25-1 combines with J gene TRBJ1-2, with TRBD1 as a possible D gene (5 bases). Trimming pared 4 bases from V and 8 bases from J, leaving 11 bases between. Germline CDR1 and CDR2: MGHDK and SYGVNS. The CDR3 has 12 residues.

This clonotype has at least ten counts. The chain has TRBV27 and TRBJ1-1; D not resolved. Per germline, CDR1 MNHEY and CDR2 SMNVEV (reference sequence). CDR3 length equals 14 residues. The V end lost 6 bases, the J end lost 8 bases, and 19 bases lay between the germline ends. CDR3 loop: CASRPREIALEAFF. Here the CDR3 DNA reads TGTGCCAGCAGGCCACGAGAGATAGCTCTAGAAGCTTTCTTT.

The sample holds many counts of this clonotype. V usage is TRBV15 and J usage is TRBJ2-5; TRBD1 aligns across 9 bases. The CDR3 has 16 amino acids. Germline V gene data show CDR1 as LNHNV and CDR2 as YYDKDF (reference sequence). After removal of 0 bases from V and 4 bases from J, the junction contained 6 bases not matched to a gene. For the CDR3, the DNA is TGTGCCACCAGCAGAGAGAACAGGGGGCACGGAGAGACCCAGTACTTC. As protein: CATSRENRGHGETQYF.

This clonotype was recorded a few times. The chain is built from TRBV7-8 and TRBJ2-5, with no clear D. The CDR3 runs to 15 residues. V was cut by 2 bases and J by 1 base, with 11 bases left in between. CDR1 and CDR2 (germline): SGHVS, FQNEAQ. Here the CDR3 reads CASSLYRRAQETQYF. CDR3 nucleotides: TGTGCCAGCAGCTTATACAGAAGAGCCCAAGAGACCCAGTACTTC.

This clonotype showed up many times. The gene calls are TRBV9 and TRBJ2-1, with D unclear. Trimming took off 5 bases at V and 8 bases at J, with 14 bases between the two ends. Germline lookup yields CDR1 SGDLS and CDR2 YYNGEE. The CDR3 extends over 13 amino acids. CDR3 DNA: TGTGCCAGCAGGGCGAACTCCGCCCATGAGCAGTTCTTC. This sequence encodes CASRANSAHEQFF.

This clonotype was seen at least ten times. This chain uses TRBV20-1 with TRBJ1-6, with 7 bases lining up with TRBD1. The CDR3 has 16 amino acids. Unmatched junction bases numbered 13, after V lost 3 bases and J lost 8 bases. Per germline, CDR1 DFQATT and CDR2 SNEGSKA (reference sequence). CDR3 sequence (DNA): TGCAGTGCTAGTGTCCCGACAGGGCGGGTTGATTCACCCCTCCACTTT. Amino acid sequence: CSASVPTGRVDSPLHF.

Many counts were recorded for this clonotype. V and J are TRBV10-3 and TRBJ2-7, with TRBD2 matching 8 bases. The CDR3 loop spans 15 amino acids. Germline CDR1 and CDR2: ENHRY and SYGVKD. With 4 bases clipped from V and 2 bases from J, the junction kept 7 bases outside the gene matches. The CDR3 bases are TGTGCCATCAGTGCGGGAGGGCGACCCCCCTACGAGCAGTACTTC. It translates to CAISAGGRPPYEQYF.

This clonotype has a count of ten or more. V and J are TRBV2 and TRBJ2-3; D is unresolved. This CDR3 region has 11 residues. Deletions cut 2 bases from V and 3 bases from J, with 0 bases between. Germline loops: CDR1 SNHLY, CDR2 FYNNEI. The CDR3 is CASSETDTQYF. CDR3 sequence (DNA): TGTGCCAGCAGTGAAACAGATACGCAGTATTTT.

This clonotype was observed a handful of times. The chain carries TRBV10-3 and TRBJ1-1, with a weak D call TRBD1 (5 bases). The CDR3 runs to 13 residues. Trimming removed 7 bases from V and 1 base from J, with 10 bases in between. Germline lookup yields CDR1 ENHRY and CDR2 SYGVKD. CDR3 bases: TGTGCCATCAAGGGGACTGCGAACACTGAAGCTTTCTTT. Its protein product is CAIKGTANTEAFF.

This clonotype was observed at least ten times. The gene calls are TRBV27 and TRBJ1-1, with D unresolved. V shed 2 bases and J shed 6 bases, with 10 bases lying between them. The CDR3 contains 13 residues. The germline V gene has CDR1 MNHEY and CDR2 SMNVEV (reference sequence). The CDR3 here is CASSLLPPAEAFF. For the CDR3, the DNA is TGTGCCAGCAGTTTACTACCCCCCGCTGAAGCTTTCTTT.

This clonotype was seen many times. The chain carries TRBV20-1 and TRBJ2-7, with D perhaps TRBD1 or TRBD2 (5 bases each). Trimming removed 6 bases at V and 3 bases at J, with 15 bases between. The CDR3 loop spans 13 amino acids. CDR1 is DFQATT and CDR2 is SNEGSKA in the germline V gene (reference sequence). Here the CDR3 DNA reads TGCAGTGCGATCCGGGGCCCTGACTACGAGCAGTACTTC. Protein: CSAIRGPDYEQYF.